This T cell receptor (beta chain) emerged from a study of control samples from healthy donors and cancer patients. Method: immunoSEQ multiplex PCR; TCRdb's copy keeps in-frame clones and lacks some. The table has 98,000 or so clones, about 88% seen once. Germline CDR1 SGHKS, CDR2 YYEKEE (reference sequence). The germline V and J ends were trimmed by 0 bases and 4 bases, with 11 bases remaining between them. CDR3 size: 15 residues. The chain links TRBV5-5 to TRBJ2-1, with D uncertain. The sequencing input was blood. This TCR was recovered from a woman in her 70s in good health. The CDR3 DNA reads TGTGCCAGCAGCTTGGTGACTTCTCAGTACAATGAGCAGTTCTTC. Translating gives CASSLVTSQYNEQFF.